This T cell receptor (beta chain) is drawn from a study of OX40 agonist ivuxolimab in advanced cancers. Study-level background: Ivuxolimab doses were 0.01, 0.1, 0.3, 1.5, 3 or 10 mg/kg every 2 weeks. A male proportion of about 80% was recorded, with mean age around 64 years and range about 20 to 90. Earlier treatment with anti-PD-1, anti-PD-L1 or anti-CTLA-4 was permitted, and about 40% had received some.

Sequencing used immunoSEQ multiplex PCR; TCRdb keeps in-frame clones, though not all of them. The repertoire holds about 55,000 clones, with roughly 84% as singletons. Individuals having autoimmune disease history or systemic immunosuppression were not enrolled. This CDR3 has 12 amino acids. V was shortened by 7 bases and J by 5 bases, with 11 bases between the two germline ends. CDR1 is SEHNR, CDR2 FQNEAQ, per germline (reference sequence). This chain uses TRBV7-9 with TRBJ1-2, with TRBD1 as a possible D gene (5 bases). The sequence was obtained from an adult with an advanced solid tumor such as melanoma, head and neck, liver or kidney cancer. The sequencing here drew on CD4+ or CD8+ T cells sorted from blood, taken in a trial of the OX40 agonist ivuxolimab. CDR3 in amino acids: CASTLGGYGYTF. The CDR3 region has the DNA TGTGCCAGCACCCTGGGGGGTTATGGCTACACCTTC.